The next 29 T cell receptor beta chains were all read from a single sample in a study of T cells in Graves' hyperthyroidism and ophthalmopathy. TCR beta CDR3 sequences were amplified from RNA transcripts. First-round RT-PCR of the TCR CDR3 relied on the HTBI primer set. TCRdb used MiXCR to reprocess the multiplex PCR reads, holding one entry per CDR3 protein. The sample has 500,000 to 650,000 distinct CDR3 sequences, roughly 15% seen once. The sequencing input was blood. The receptors stem from a woman aged 45-60 years with Graves' ophthalmopathy.

V and J are TRBV11-2 and TRBJ1-5; D possibly corresponds to TRBD1 (5 bases). CDR1 and CDR2 from the germline V gene are SGHAT and FQNNGV. Trimming removed 6 bases at V and 4 bases at J, with 13 bases between. The CDR3 spans 14 residues. CDR3 in DNA: TGTGCCAGCAGTATGAGGGGAGGGAATCAGCCCCAGCATTTT. Residues: CASSMRGGNQPQHF.

The chain links TRBV7-3 to TRBJ2-3, with unresolved D. The ends were cut back, 0 bases at V and 4 bases at J, with 8 bases in the middle. The CDR3 consists of 14 residues. Germline values: CDR1 SGHTA, CDR2 FQGTGA. Here the CDR3 reads CASSLTLTADTQYF. The CDR3 DNA sequence: TGTGCCAGCAGCTTAACATTGACGGCAGATACGCAGTATTTT. Full variable domain (rest looked up from reference TRBV7-3 and TRBJ2-3): GAGVSQTPSNKVTEKGKYVELRCDPISGHTALYWYRQSLGQGPEFLIYFQGTGAADDSGLPNDRFFAVRPEGSVSTLKIQRTERGDSAVYLCASSLTLTADTQYFGPGTRLTVL.

This clonotype was detected ten times or more. The rearrangement uses TRBV3-1 and TRBJ2-5; possible D gene TRBD1, 6 bases. This CDR3 has 15 amino acids. Trimming stripped 1 base from V and 4 bases from J, with 13 bases between. From germline, CDR1 is LGHDT and CDR2 YNNKEL (reference sequence). The CDR3 spells CASSQGPTGRETQYF. In nucleotides, the CDR3 is TGTGCCAGCAGCCAAGGGCCAACAGGGCGAGAGACCCAGTACTTC.

There are many counts of this clonotype. The gene calls are TRBV6-1 and TRBJ2-3, with 7 positions matching TRBD2. The germline gives CDR1 MNHNS, CDR2 SASEGT. This CDR3 contains 14 residues. The junction had 8 bases not matched to a gene; V was cut back by 11 bases and J by 0 bases. The CDR3 loop is CAGRTSGSTDTQYF. For the CDR3, the DNA is TGTGCCGGAAGGACTAGTGGAAGCACAGATACGCAGTATTTT.

This clonotype has a count of ten or more. J is TRBJ1-1 and V is TRBV7-8; D unresolved. This CDR3 spans 15 amino acids. The germline V gene has CDR1 SGHVS and CDR2 FQNEAQ. V was pared by 0 bases and J by 4 bases, with 12 bases between. For the CDR3, the DNA is TGTGCCAGCAGCTTAGCCCGAGGACCGATCACTGAAGCTTTCTTT. It translates to CASSLARGPITEAFF.

This clonotype was picked up many times. This chain connects TRBV10-3 to TRBJ2-1; 12 bases line up with TRBD2. Trimming at V came to 2 bases and at J to 0 bases, leaving 5 bases not matched to a gene. This CDR3 is built from 18 residues. Germline V gene sequence: CDR1 ENHRY, CDR2 SYGVKD. CDR3 region: CAISEALAGGLSYNEQFF. CDR3 DNA: TGTGCCATCAGTGAGGCGCTAGCGGGAGGGCTCTCCTACAATGAGCAGTTCTTC.

This clonotype was counted ten times or more. The chain is built from TRBV7-9 and TRBJ1-5; D gene unclear. Germline V gene data show CDR1 as SEHNR and CDR2 as FQNEAQ (reference sequence). Trimming removed 6 bases from V and 4 bases from J, with 7 bases in between. The CDR3 length is 12 residues. The CDR3 region is CASSLSNQPQHF. The CDR3 DNA is TGTGCCAGCAGTTTGTCGAATCAGCCCCAGCATTTT.

This clonotype was counted many times. This chain links TRBV27 with TRBJ2-2; D is undetermined. This CDR3 region has 12 residues. In germline, CDR1 is MNHEY, CDR2 SMNVEV (reference sequence). The V end lost 2 bases, the J end lost 4 bases, and 2 bases lay between the germline ends. CDR3 bases: TGTGCCAGCAGTTTAAGCACCGGGGAGCTGTTTTTT. Protein product: CASSLSTGELFF.

This clonotype was seen at least ten times. The chain has TRBV7-2 and TRBJ2-7; 10 bases align to TRBD2. The V and J ends lost 6 bases and 5 bases, in that order; junction bases with no gene match: 7. Germline V gene sequence: CDR1 SGHTA, CDR2 FQGNSA. This CDR3 region has 14 residues. The CDR3 region is CASRRAGGLNEQYF. CDR3 bases: TGTGCCAGCAGAAGAGCGGGAGGGCTTAACGAGCAGTACTTC.

This clonotype was found a few times. This sequence may be a read error, since a much larger clone differs from it by one base. The chain is built from TRBV28 and TRBJ2-7, with 12 positions matching TRBD2. CDR1 and CDR2 from the germline V gene are MDHEN and SYDVKM. Losses at the gene ends were 1 base for V and 6 bases for J; bases not matched to a gene: 13. CDR3 size: 18 residues. The CDR3 DNA reads as TGTGCCAGCAGTTTATTGCGTCTAGCGGGAGGGCCGAAGTGCGAGCAGTACTTC. Translated: CASSLLRLAGGPKCEQYF.

There are a few counts of this clonotype. V is TRBV10-3 and J is TRBJ1-1, with TRBD1 identical over 10 bases. Trimming cost V 8 bases and J 4 bases; bases outside gene matches: 10. CDR3 length: 15 amino acids. Germline lookup yields CDR1 ENHRY and CDR2 SYGVKD. The CDR3 nucleotides read TGTGCCATCCTCCAGGAGGGGACAGGGGTCACTGAAGCTTTCTTT. Translated: CAILQEGTGVTEAFF.

V usage is TRBV6-5 and J usage is TRBJ1-1, with D tentatively TRBD1 (5 bases). There are 13 residues in the CDR3. V was cut by 0 bases and J by 6 bases, with 8 bases left in between. Germline V gives CDR1 MNHEY, CDR2 SVGAGI. The CDR3 region is CASSYSRAAEAFF. In DNA, the CDR3 is TGTGCCAGCAGTTACTCCAGGGCAGCTGAAGCTTTCTTT.

The chain is built from TRBV28 and TRBJ1-5; D not certain. The V and J ends lost 5 bases and 6 bases respectively, with 11 bases between them. This CDR3 is built from 13 residues. CDR1 and CDR2 from the germline V gene are MDHEN and SYDVKM. CDR3 sequence (DNA): TGTGCCAGCAGTGTCTCGGACGGTCAGCCCCAGCATTTT. It is translated as CASSVSDGQPQHF.

The rearrangement joins TRBV4-3 to TRBJ2-2, with 15 bases aligning to TRBD2. The CDR3 is made up of 22 amino acids. The V and J ends lost 1 base and 4 bases, in that order; junction bases with no gene match: 16. Germline-derived CDR1 and CDR2 are LGHNA and YSLEER. This CDR3 reads CASSQGWTTGLAGGPVTGELFF. CDR3 bases: TGCGCCAGCAGCCAAGGATGGACAACCGGACTAGCGGGAGGGCCGGTCACCGGGGAGCTGTTTTTT.

V is TRBV6-5 and J is TRBJ2-2; 7 bases match TRBD1. The CDR3 length is 15 residues. Germline trimming cut 2 bases from V and 4 bases from J; bases unmatched to any gene: 4. Germline V gene sequence: CDR1 MNHEY, CDR2 SVGAGI. The CDR3 region has the DNA TGTGCCAGCAGTTACCCCGGGACAGCCACCGGGGAGCTGTTTTTT. Protein: CASSYPGTATGELFF.

The V call is TRBV6-1, the J call TRBJ2-1; 9 nucleotides match TRBD2. Germline lookup yields CDR1 MNHNS and CDR2 SASEGT. The V segment lost 6 bases and the J segment 8 bases; nucleotides outside the gene matches: 14. The CDR3 extends over 16 amino acids. The CDR3 protein is CASSPAGGTSLDEQFF. Here the CDR3 DNA reads TGTGCCAGCAGCCCCGCCGGTGGGACTAGCTTGGATGAGCAGTTCTTC.

This clonotype was detected ten times or more. The rearrangement joins TRBV6-1 to TRBJ1-5; D unresolved. CDR1 is MNHNS, CDR2 SASEGT, per germline. This CDR3 has 13 amino acids. V gave up 5 bases and J gave up 5 bases, with 10 bases separating them. In DNA form, the CDR3 reads TGTGCCAGCAGTACCGGGGTTTATCAGCCCCAGCATTTT. It encodes CASSTGVYQPQHF.

This clonotype was recorded at least ten times. Here the CDR3 reads CSAGSLGQRGSPLHF. The CDR3 DNA sequence: TGCAGTGCAGGGAGTTTGGGACAGAGAGGTTCACCCCTCCACTTT. V is TRBV20-1 and J is TRBJ1-6; 7 bases map to TRBD1. CDR3 length: 15 residues. CDR1 is DFQATT and CDR2 is SNEGSKA in the germline V gene (reference sequence). The ends lost 6 bases at V and 9 bases at J; junction bases unmatched: 14.

This clonotype was seen only a few times. The V gene is TRBV13, the J gene TRBJ1-1; TRBD1 aligns across 9 bases. The germline CDR1 and CDR2 sequences are PRHDT and FYEKMQ (reference sequence). V was clipped by 2 bases and J by 4 bases; unmatched bases: 5. This CDR3 has 15 residues. CDR3 residues: CASSLFRDRATEAFF. In DNA, the CDR3 is TGTGCCAGCAGCTTATTTCGGGACAGGGCCACTGAAGCTTTCTTT.

This clonotype was seen many times. CDR3 nucleotides: TGTGCTAGTGGTATGGAGCGGGGGGGCCAGGGTGTCAATGAGCAGTTCTTC. It is translated as CASGMERGGQGVNEQFF. The chain is built from TRBV12-5 and TRBJ2-1; 10 bases map to TRBD2. Looked up from germline, CDR1 is LGHNT and CDR2 is FRNRAP. The CDR3 covers 17 residues. Trimming removed 5 bases from V and 6 bases from J; junction bases left unmatched: 13.

This clonotype was observed many times. V gene TRBV20-1 combines with J gene TRBJ2-1; a weak D match, TRBD2 (7 bases). V lost 3 bases to trimming and J lost 7 bases, with 25 bases between them. This CDR3 spans 17 amino acids. CDR1 and CDR2 (germline): DFQATT, SNEGSKA (reference sequence). The CDR3 nucleotides read TGCAGTGCTAGTGGGATCTGGGGGGGGGCGTTGGGTAATGAGCAGTTCTTC. It specifies CSASGIWGGALGNEQFF.

The chain couples TRBV28 to TRBJ1-5; D may be TRBD1 (5 bases). Germline V gene lookup returns CDR1 MDHEN and CDR2 SYDVKM. The ends were cut back, 4 bases at V and 4 bases at J, with 11 bases in the middle. This CDR3 has 14 amino acids. CDR3 sequence: CASSWDGVNQPQHF. CDR3 nucleotides: TGTGCCAGCAGTTGGGACGGAGTTAATCAGCCCCAGCATTTT.

This clonotype was seen many times. The V and J genes are TRBV18 and TRBJ2-7; 7 nucleotides line up with TRBD1. This CDR3 contains 14 residues. CDR1 is KGHSH and CDR2 is LQKENI in the germline V gene. The V gene end was trimmed by 3 bases and the J gene end by 1 base; junction bases not matched to a gene: 3. The CDR3 is CASSPGQPSYEQYF. For the CDR3, the DNA is TGTGCCAGCTCACCGGGACAGCCGTCCTACGAGCAGTACTTC.

The chain links TRBV3-1 to TRBJ2-7; 13 nucleotides agree with TRBD2. Germline trimming cut 4 bases from V and 1 base from J; bases unmatched to any gene: 4. The CDR3 length is 16 residues. Germline lookup yields CDR1 LGHDT and CDR2 YNNKEL (reference sequence). The CDR3 sequence is CASSRRLAGGSYEQYF. The CDR3 nucleotides are TGTGCCAGCAGCCGTAGACTAGCGGGAGGATCCTACGAGCAGTACTTC.

This clonotype was found many times. The chain has TRBV12-5 and TRBJ2-7; D is uncertain. The length of the CDR3 is 10 residues. With 6 bases removed from V and 4 bases from J, the gap between germline ends came to 4 bases. Germline CDR1 is LGHNT and CDR2 is FRNRAP. CDR3 nucleotides: TGTGCTAGTGGCTTGTACGAGCAGTACTTC. Translation: CASGLYEQYF.

The rearrangement links TRBV4-3 to TRBJ2-2; D is tentatively TRBD1 or TRBD2 (6 bases each). V lost 0 bases and J lost 2, with 13 bases in between. The germline V gene encodes CDR1 LGHNA and CDR2 YSLEER. The CDR3 contains 17 residues. This chain's CDR3 is CASSQDGGTRNTGELFF. In DNA form, the CDR3 reads TGCGCCAGCAGCCAAGATGGGGGGACACGAAACACCGGGGAGCTGTTTTTT.

This clonotype was seen more than once but under ten times. This chain uses TRBV7-6 with TRBJ2-3, with D possibly being TRBD1 (8 bases). Trimming removed 4 bases at V and 3 bases at J, with 14 bases between. The V gene's germline CDR1 is SGHVS and CDR2 FNYEAQ. The CDR3 length is 15 residues. The CDR3 DNA is TGTGCCAGCAGCTCTACAGGGGGGGAGACAGATACGCAGTATTTT. This codes for CASSSTGGETDTQYF.

In this sample, this clonotype turned up many times. The chain carries TRBV20-1 and TRBJ2-5; tentatively, D is TRBD2 (5 bases). The CDR3 is 13 residues long. CDR1 DFQATT and CDR2 SNEGSKA come from the germline V gene (reference sequence). The V end lost 3 bases, the J end lost 4 bases, and 12 bases lay between the germline ends. CDR3 in amino acids: CSASFPGTETQYF. The CDR3, as DNA: TGCAGTGCTAGCTTTCCGGGAACAGAGACCCAGTACTTC.

The sample holds many counts of this clonotype. The chain joins TRBV7-8 to TRBJ2-1, with D uncertain. The CDR3 runs 14 residues. The V gene's germline CDR1 is SGHVS and CDR2 FQNEAQ. V was shortened by 1 base and J by 9 bases, with 13 bases between the two germline ends. The CDR3 DNA follows: TGTGCCAGCAGCTTAGGTTTAGCACCCGCTGAGCAGTTCTTC. The encoded protein is CASSLGLAPAEQFF. Full variable domain (rest looked up from reference TRBV7-8 and TRBJ2-1): GAGVSQSPRYKVAKRGQDVALRCDPISGHVSLFWYQQALGQGPEFLTYFQNEAQLDKSGLPSDRFFAERPEGSVSTLKIQRTQQEDSAVYLCASSLGLAPAEQFFGPGTRLTVL.